This TCR beta chain came from a study of blood T cell repertoires in COVID-19. For the study at large: The United States, Italy and Spain supplied acute and convalescent COVID-19 samples. In each case, the material was cDNA or gDNA derived from T cells, B-cell-depleted T cells, or PBMCs.

This clone came up once. Trimming shortened V by 1 base and J by 3 bases, and 6 bases separated the two germline ends. Germline V lookup: CDR1 SGHAT, CDR2 FQNNGV. The CDR3 is made up of 13 amino acids. Source study methods: Amplification from reference gene primers served as the basis for estimated nucleated cell counts. Data came from immunoSEQ multiplex PCR; TCRdb stores just in-frame clones and leaves some out. The V and J calls and clone size are taken from that table; D and trimming were inferred from the DNA. This sample has about 230,000 clones, with about four fifths found just once. The chain carries TRBV11-2 and TRBJ1-1; a possible D gene is TRBD1 (5 bases). The sequence was collected from a man aged 50 to 60 with active or convalescent COVID-19. The sequencing input was peripheral blood. The CDR3 sequence: CASSLGGDTEAFF. CDR3 nucleotides: TGTGCCAGCAGCTTAGGGGGGGACACTGAAGCTTTCTTT.